The T cell receptor beta chain described here comes from a study of shared clonotypes between healthy human individuals (dated by TCRdb to 2018 to 2021). In terms of the full investigation: Three men and a couple of women, aged 18 to 49 years, made up the cohort. Blood TCR repertoires of 5 or 6 healthy adults were deeply sequenced to estimate repertoire size and the extent of clonotype sharing between individuals. For each donor, CD4 naive and CD4 memory were each run on three plates, CD8 naive on two plates, and CD8 memory on one plate. To increase sequencing depth and limit assay-specific biases, different laboratories used diverse techniques to prepare libraries and sequence TCR repertoires. Each donor's leukapheresis produced roughly between roughly 0.85 and 9.5 billion PBMCs.

With regard to this clone: The antigen it binds to is not known. The sample holds no much larger clone one base away, and base qualities are not on file. Other DNA sequences within the sample encode an identical CDR3.

CD8 naive samples consisted of CD45RO-negative cells that were positively selected for CCR7, yielding a CD45RA+CCR7+ population without TemRA cells. Donors were healthy HIV-negative adults with no recently reported acute infections or vaccinations. All donors were Caucasian adults living in Nashville, Tennessee, USA. After blood collection by leukapheresis, PBMCs were isolated using Ficoll-Histopaque density gradient centrifugation and then cryopreserved in the vapor phase of liquid nitrogen. Analytical flow cytometry was used to check the purity and quantity of every magnetically sorted T cell population. Genomic DNA was isolated from every sorted fraction and measured by UV absorbance on a Nanodrop 2000c. The full study reports these points: Even with the large sequencing depth, rarefaction of the sorted-subset datasets indicated that sequencing was incomplete. Pairwise subsampling indicated that sequencing depth was expected to affect the degree of clonotype sharing among donors. Because the study included only a small number of donors, the genetic and exposure-history diversity represented was limited. Compared with non-shared clonotypes, clonotypes shared by all four sorted-subset donors had higher generation probabilities. Larger estimated clonotype richness was generally found for naive subsets than for memory subsets. When a few donors were compared, the shared fraction of clonotypes was around 5% for naive CD4, 3.5% for naive CD8, roughly 2.5% for memory CD4, and 0.35% to 0.4% for memory CD8. Sampling was restricted to blood, and TCR repertoires in tissues likely differ from the TCR repertoires found in blood.

Using the deep immunoSEQ assay, multiplex PCR amplified TCR CDR3 regions from genomic DNA. For each cell subset, the extracted genomic DNA was distributed evenly across all wells of several immunoSEQ 96-well plates, and each plate served as one replicate. For sorted subsets, 200 to 250 ng of genomic DNA, equivalent to 25,000 to 35,000 T cell genomes, went into each replicate PCR. Purified libraries were measured with a Qubit 3.0 fluorometer, size-checked on a Bioanalyzer 2100, and measured again with the KAPA Library Quantification kit. A separate single-read 150-cycle Illumina NextSeq 550 flow cell was used to sequence each immunoSEQ 96-well plate. Under the source paper's analysis protocol: Because only junctional sequences without quality scores were contained in the immunoSEQ output, filtering matching that applied to full-length reads could not be performed. Sequences were annotated with PyIR, a Python wrapper for IgBLAST v1.9, using IMGT germline references to assign V/J genes and CDR3. Reads with weak V/J assignments (E-value above 1e-6), missing CDR3, stop codons, out-of-frame junctions, or ambiguous translated residues were removed. V3J clonotypes were defined as sequences sharing the same inferred V gene, J gene, and CDR3 amino acid sequence. Percentage overlap between repertoires was calculated by dividing the number of shared unique clonotypes by the size of the smaller repertoire. Richness of each repertoire was evaluated using RTK rarefaction, the Chao1 estimator, and Recon v2.1 estimates of unobserved clonotypes. OLGA was used to compute generation probabilities for all TCRbeta clonotypes that the gDNA method yielded from a few donors. TCRdb limited this immuneACCESS table to in-frame rearrangements with V and J called. A share of clones is missing; checked studies link under half to unresolved V genes, and the rest is unexplained. The V and J calls and the clone size are those of that table, but D and trimming were determined from the DNA. This sample has about 1.9 million clones in its table, and approximately 92% of those were observed once. Approximately 1.6% of the sample is taken by the ten largest.

CDR3 length: 13 amino acids, cysteine to phenylalanine. Kept here is only the CDR3 DNA, which spans 39 bases and is read in frame from base 1. Reading the germline V gene gives CDR1 SGDLS and CDR2 YYNGEE. The junction shows trimming of 0 bases on V and 8 bases on J, and the gene matches do not reach 2 bases of it. Sequenced: naive CD8+ T cells from PBMCs. The sample's cell subset or site label, decoded: CD45RA+CCR7+. The sequence derives from a man in his late teens or twenties in good health. Some clones in this sample may be carry-over from other donors' samples. Recombination connected TRBV9 to TRBJ2-1, with TRBD2 matching 7 junction bases. At the DNA level, the sequence is TGTGCCAGCAGCGTAGGGGGAGGGGATGAGCAGTTCTTC. Its translation reads: CASSVGGGDEQFF.